These 5 T cell receptor beta chains came from one sample sequenced in a study of T cell responses to AZD1222 COVID-19 vaccine. Libraries were prepared by immunoSEQ multiplex PCR; TCRdb keeps only in-frame clonotypes and omits some of them. Of fewer than 150,000 clones listed, approximately 93% were seen once; the top ten hold about 3.1%. The starting material was peripheral blood, obtained on day 0 of AZD1222 vaccination. These receptors all stem from an adult in good health.

V gene TRBV7-2 combines with J gene TRBJ1-1, with a tentative D call TRBD1 (5 bases). V lost 4 bases and J lost 5, with 14 bases in between. Germline V gene data show CDR1 as SGHTA and CDR2 as FQGNSA. The CDR3 is 14 residues long. As DNA, the CDR3 is TGTGCCAGCAGCTCCCCAGGGATGCGGACTGAAGCTTTCTTT. It specifies CASSSPGMRTEAFF.

The rearrangement links TRBV24-1 to TRBJ1-2, with D maybe TRBD1 (6 bases). Germline values: CDR1 KGHDR, CDR2 SFDVKD. CDR3 length: 14 amino acids. V shed 5 bases and J shed 2 bases, with 11 bases lying between them. The CDR3 sequence is CATSVNDRNYGYTF. The CDR3 coding sequence is TGTGCCACCAGTGTCAACGACAGGAACTATGGCTACACCTTC.

The CDR3 loop reads CASGLVTSAGGLQFF. In DNA, the CDR3 is TGTGCTAGTGGTTTGGTAACGTCAGCGGGAGGACTACAGTTCTTC. The J gene is TRBJ2-1, the V gene TRBV12-5; 9 bases fit TRBD2. V was pared by 0 bases and J by 13 bases, with 10 bases of the junction left unmatched. CDR3 length: 15 residues. Germline V lookup: CDR1 LGHNT, CDR2 FRNRAP.

This clone was recorded once. The chain recombines TRBV10-3 with TRBJ2-7, with 15 bases lining up with TRBD2. From germline, CDR1 is ENHRY and CDR2 SYGVKD. The length of the CDR3 is 15 residues. Losses at the gene ends were 4 bases for V and 5 bases for J; bases not matched to a gene: 3. Here the CDR3 DNA reads TGTGCCATCAGTGGGGGACTAGCGGGAGGTAACGAGCAGTACTTC. Amino acids: CAISGGLAGGNEQYF.

This chain joins TRBV28 and TRBJ1-6; D not resolved. This CDR3 is 12 amino acids long. Germline assignment: CDR1 MDHEN and CDR2 SYDVKM. V was shortened by 8 bases and J by 9 bases, with 11 bases between the two germline ends. As DNA, the CDR3 is TGTGCCAGCTATCCTACGGGTTCACCCCTCCACTTT. This translates into CASYPTGSPLHF.